This T cell receptor beta chain emerged from a study of response to subunit inactivated influenza vaccine. Many counts were recorded for this clonotype. TCRdb called the RT-PCR reads again in MiXCR, with one record for every CDR3 protein. The repertoire holds 490,000 or so distinct CDR3 sequences, 7.5% to 8.5% seen once, with 13% in the top ten. The ends lost 7 bases at V and 4 bases at J; junction bases unmatched: 5. The germline CDR1 and CDR2 sequences are DFQATT and SNEGSKA (reference sequence). This CDR3 is built from 13 residues. The sample consisted of PBMCs from blood, taken 23 to 25 months after vaccination. The clonotype comes from a man in his fifties or sixties who received an inactivated influenza vaccine. The J gene is TRBJ2-5, the V gene TRBV20-1, with TRBD2 identical over 11 bases. The CDR3 DNA follows: TGCAGTGTCACCGGGACTAGCGGAGAGACCCAGTACTTC. Encoded protein: CSVTGTSGETQYF.